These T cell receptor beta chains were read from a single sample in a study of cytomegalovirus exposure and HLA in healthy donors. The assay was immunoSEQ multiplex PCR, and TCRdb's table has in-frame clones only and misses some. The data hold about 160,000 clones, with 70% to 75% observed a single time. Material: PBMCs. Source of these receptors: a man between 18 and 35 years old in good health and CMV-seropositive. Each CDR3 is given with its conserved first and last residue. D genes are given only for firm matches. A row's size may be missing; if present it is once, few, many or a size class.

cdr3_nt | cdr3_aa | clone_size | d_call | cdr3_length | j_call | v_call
TGTGCCAGCAGCTTGGCCCTGGTTATCGGGAGCCCCCCAGATACGCAGTATTTT | CASSLALVIGSPPDTQYF | once | - | 18 | TRBJ2-3 | TRBV5-6
TGTGCCTGGAGCCCATTTGCCGGGAGGGACGCCGGGGAGCTGTTTTTT | CAWSPFAGRDAGELFF | once | TRBD2 | 16 | TRBJ2-2 | TRBV30
TGTGCCTGGAGTACTCAAACCAGGGGCACTGAAGCTTTCTTT | CAWSTQTRGTEAFF | - | - | 14 | TRBJ1-1 | TRBV30
TGTGCCTGGAGGGAAACAGGAAATCAGCCCCAGCATTTT | CAWRETGNQPQHF | - | - | 13 | TRBJ1-5 | TRBV30
TGTGCCCTGGGGGGCTCTGGAAACACCATATATTTT | CALGGSGNTIYF | few | - | 12 | TRBJ1-3 | TRBV11-3
TGTGCCACCAGTTTTGGGACTAGCGGGGCCAATGAGCAGTTCTTC | CATSFGTSGANEQFF | - | TRBD2 | 15 | TRBJ2-1 | TRBV15
TGTGCCAGCAGTTCAGGGGGCGACTATGGCTACACCTTC | CASSSGGDYGYTF | - | TRBD1 | 13 | TRBJ1-2 | TRBV6-1
TGTGCCAGCAGCGCCCTTGTAGGGACAGGGCCTGACACTGAAGCTTTCTTT | CASSALVGTGPDTEAFF | - | TRBD1 | 17 | TRBJ1-1 | TRBV7-6
TGTGCCAGCAGCGTAGAGCAAGATACGCAGTATTTT | CASSVEQDTQYF | - | - | 12 | TRBJ2-3 | TRBV9
TGTGCCAGCAGCACATTTTTCACCGGGGAGCTGTTTTTT | CASSTFFTGELFF | - | - | 13 | TRBJ2-2 | TRBV11-3
TGTGCTAGCAGCCTCTGGCAGAACACTGAAGCTTTCTTT | CASSLWQNTEAFF | - | - | 13 | TRBJ1-1 | TRBV7-7
TGCGCCAGCTCCACGACTGGCACCACAGATACGCAGTATTTT | CASSTTGTTDTQYF | - | - | 14 | TRBJ2-3 | TRBV10-1
TGTGCCAGCTCTACCGGGACAGCATATAATTCACCCCTCCACTTT | CASSTGTAYNSPLHF | - | TRBD1 | 15 | TRBJ1-6 | TRBV18
TGTGCCTGGAACAGGGTGGTCACTGAAGCTTTCTTT | CAWNRVVTEAFF | - | - | 12 | TRBJ1-1 | TRBV30
TGTGCCAGTAGTATCCTCGGGAATGGAGAGACCCAGTACTTC | CASSILGNGETQYF | few | - | 14 | TRBJ2-5 | TRBV19
TGTGCCAGTACAGGGCTTACTGAAGCTTTCTTT | CASTGLTEAFF | - | - | 11 | TRBJ1-1 | TRBV2